This entry describes one T cell receptor beta chain. What it binds is not known. This sample stems from a study of cytomegalovirus exposure and HLA in healthy donors. Study-level findings and limits: Among TCR sequences, most were rare, though some public TCRs appeared in many donors. Accurate prediction of HLA-A and HLA-B alleles (for most subjects) was reportedly achieved from TCR beta sequences.

V shed 0 bases and J shed 3 bases, with 17 bases lying between them. The germline V gene encodes CDR1 SGHVS and CDR2 FNYEAQ. This CDR3 is built from 17 residues. PCR amplification relied on 60 Vbeta primers (plus 13 Jbeta primers). Authors' analysis steps: Unique TCR beta chains numbered 60 million to 100 million in a later analysis, with roughly 9.9 million shared. Only in-frame clones appear in the TCRdb table, and some are missing; sequencing was by immunoSEQ multiplex PCR. That table is the source of V, J and clone size, and D and trimming were worked out from the DNA. The sample yields about 150,000 clones, roughly three quarters seen once.

The sample comprised PBMCs. V gene TRBV7-6 combines with J gene TRBJ1-1, with a weak D call TRBD1 (5 bases). The origin of this receptor is a woman in her forties in good health and CMV-seronegative. The CDR3 is CASSLAFGGRDDTEAFF. CDR3 sequence (DNA): TGTGCCAGCAGCTTAGCGTTCGGGGGAAGGGATGACACTGAAGCTTTCTTT.